Listed below are T cell receptor beta chains from one sample, sequenced in a study of blood T cell repertoires in COVID-19. Assay used: immunoSEQ multiplex PCR; TCRdb lists only in-frame clones, some missing. This sample has about 350,000 clones; about nine tenths occur once, and the top ten carry 5.5% to 7.5%. The sample consisted of peripheral blood. These receptors originate from a woman in her seventies with COVID-19, enrolled during active disease. CDR3s include the opening cysteine and the closing phenylalanine or tryptophan. The D gene is left open where the match is weak. Some rows have no size entry. The others give once, few or many, or a class for an expanded clone.

j_gene,v_gene,abundance,d_gene,CDR3nt,CDR3aa
TRBJ2-3,TRBV9,.,TRBD2,TGTGCCAGCAGGGCTAGCGGGGGGGATACGCAGTATTTT,CASRASGGDTQYF
TRBJ1-2,TRBV4-3,once,TRBD1,TGCGCCAGCAGCCAAGAGAGGCAGGGGGACTATGGCTACACCTTC,CASSQERQGDYGYTF
TRBJ1-2,TRBV5-6,once,.,TGTGCCAGCAGCTTGGAATACTGGGGCTACACCTTC,CASSLEYWGYTF
TRBJ2-5,TRBV6-5,.,.,TGTGCCAGCAGTCCCGGGACATGGACGGAGGAGACCCAGTACTTC,CASSPGTWTEETQYF
TRBJ1-2,TRBV28,few,.,TGTGCCAGCAGCCCCCGGGCAGGGTATGGCTACACCTTC,CASSPRAGYGYTF
TRBJ2-1,TRBV4-2,.,.,TGTGCCAGCAGCCGGGCCGGCAATGAGCAGTTCTTC,CASSRAGNEQFF
TRBJ1-2,TRBV7-9,.,.,TGTGCCAGCAGCTACTTTACCTTGCTCAATACCGGCTACACCTTC,CASSYFTLLNTGYTF
TRBJ1-2,TRBV5-4,.,.,TGTGCCAGCAGCTTGGCCTGGCAGGGTGTATACGGCTACACCTTC,CASSLAWQGVYGYTF
TRBJ1-4,TRBV30,few,.,TGTGCCTGGAGGGCCCTTCAGGGGATGTGGGTTTTT,CAWRALQGMWVF
TRBJ2-7,TRBV19,.,TRBD2,TGTGCCAGTAGTATTCGCGGGGGGCCGTACGAGCAGTACTTC,CASSIRGGPYEQYF
TRBJ2-1,TRBV11-3,.,TRBD1,TGTGCCAGCAGCTACGCTTGGACAGGGGGTGGGAGTGAGCAGTTCTTC,CASSYAWTGGGSEQFF
TRBJ2-3,TRBV29-1,.,TRBD2,TGCAGCGTTCCTTCCATAGCGGGGGCGACAGATACGCAGTATTTT,CSVPSIAGATDTQYF
TRBJ2-5,TRBV28,.,.,TGTGCCAGCACCTTTAGGCAGGAAGAGACCCAGTACTTC,CASTFRQEETQYF
TRBJ1-3,TRBV28,.,TRBD1,TGTGCCAGCGGATCCGGGACAGGGGGCTCTGGAAACACCATATATTTT,CASGSGTGGSGNTIYF
TRBJ2-7,TRBV24-1,.,.,TGTGCCACCAGTGACTCGCAGGGGTCTGCCTCCTACGAGCAGTACTTC,CATSDSQGSASYEQYF
TRBJ2-7,TRBV6-6,.,.,TGTGCCAGCAGTCCGGGAGCCTACGAGCAGTACTTC,CASSPGAYEQYF
TRBJ1-3,TRBV27,.,.,TGTGCCAGCAGTATCTGGATGACTGCGTCAATCTCTGGAAACACCATATATTTT,CASSIWMTASISGNTIYF
TRBJ2-7,TRBV12-3/TRBV12-4,.,.,TGTGCCAGCAGCTTACCGAGCTCCTACGAGCAGTACTTC,CASSLPSSYEQYF
TRBJ2-4,TRBV9,.,TRBD2,TGTGCCAGCAGCGTAAGCGGGACTAGCGGAAACATTCAGTACTTC,CASSVSGTSGNIQYF
TRBJ1-6,TRBV27,.,TRBD1,TGTGCCAGCAGTTCCAACAGGGGGACAGGGTCACCCCTCCACTTT,CASSSNRGTGSPLHF
TRBJ2-4,TRBV25-1,.,TRBD2,TGTGCCAGCAGTGATGGGGGGGAGGACATTCAGTACTTC,CASSDGGEDIQYF
TRBJ1-2,TRBV27,.,.,TGTGCCAGCAGCCTTACAGGGAACGGGAACTATGGCTACACCTTC,CASSLTGNGNYGYTF
TRBJ1-1,TRBV2,.,.,TGTGCCAGCAACCTCCTCAGAACGAACACTGAAGCTTTCTTT,CASNLLRTNTEAFF